A selection of T cell receptor beta chains follows, all from one sample in a study of post-analysis software for immune sequencing data. MiXCR, run by TCRdb on the PCR reads, gives a single entry per CDR3 protein. The table lists about 820,000 distinct CDR3 sequences, about 57% of them singletons. The source material was blood. These TCRs come from a girl between 10 and 17 years old with multiple sclerosis. Each CDR3 is given with its conserved first and last residue. Each record gives: D gene, J gene, V gene, clone size, CDR3 DNA, CDR3 protein. The D gene is left open where the match is weak. Clone size, where shown, is once, few, many, or a class for clones that have expanded.

d_gene: TRBD2; j_gene: TRBJ2-1; v_gene: TRBV12-3/TRBV12-4; abundance: -; CDR3nt: TGTGCCAGCAGCTCAACCTTACTAGCGGGAGGTTCACAGTTCTTC; CDR3aa: CASSSTLLAGGSQFF
d_gene: TRBD1; j_gene: TRBJ2-3; v_gene: TRBV2; abundance: few; CDR3nt: TGTGCCAGCAGCAAAACCGGGACAGGGGCGCCGGGTACGCAGTATTTT; CDR3aa: CASSKTGTGAPGTQYF
d_gene: -; j_gene: TRBJ2-1; v_gene: TRBV4-1; abundance: -; CDR3nt: TGCGCCAGCAGCCAAGAAAGGACGGCGGGTTACAATGAGCAGTTCTTC; CDR3aa: CASSQERTAGYNEQFF
d_gene: -; j_gene: TRBJ2-5; v_gene: TRBV6-1; abundance: -; CDR3nt: TGTGCCAGCAGTGAGGATCCAGGGCCCAATGAGACCCAGTACTTC; CDR3aa: CASSEDPGPNETQYF
d_gene: -; j_gene: TRBJ1-2; v_gene: TRBV29-1; abundance: few; CDR3nt: TGCAGCGGGAGGGATCCCTATGGCTACACCTTC; CDR3aa: CSGRDPYGYTF
d_gene: -; j_gene: TRBJ2-1; v_gene: TRBV20-1; abundance: -; CDR3nt: TGCAGTGCTAGAGTCCCCCAGAACAATGAGCAGTTCTTC; CDR3aa: CSARVPQNNEQFF
d_gene: -; j_gene: TRBJ2-3; v_gene: TRBV2; abundance: few; CDR3nt: TGTGCCAGCCGAAACCTTGACAGACCCCTTAGCACAGATACGCAGTATTTT; CDR3aa: CASRNLDRPLSTDTQYF
d_gene: -; j_gene: TRBJ1-5; v_gene: TRBV27; abundance: -; CDR3nt: TGTGCCAGCAGTTTATACGGGACACCAAATCAGCCCCAGCATTTT; CDR3aa: CASSLYGTPNQPQHF
d_gene: -; j_gene: TRBJ1-6; v_gene: TRBV20-1; abundance: -; CDR3nt: TGCAGTGCTACCGGGACACCGGGACTCTTTTATTCACCCCTCCACTTT; CDR3aa: CSATGTPGLFYSPLHF
d_gene: -; j_gene: TRBJ2-1; v_gene: TRBV5-1; abundance: -; CDR3nt: TGCGCCAGCAGCCCTCCCCGGGCGCGGCGTGAGCAGTTCTTC; CDR3aa: CASSPPRARREQFF
d_gene: -; j_gene: TRBJ1-6; v_gene: TRBV20-1; abundance: few; CDR3nt: TGCAGTGCCCTGAAGGCAGGACTTGGAAAAGCCCTCCACTTT; CDR3aa: CSALKAGLGKALHF
d_gene: -; j_gene: TRBJ2-7; v_gene: TRBV7-8; abundance: -; CDR3nt: TGTGCCAGCAGCTTGAGTTTTGGCGGAAGCTCCTACGAGCAGTACTTC; CDR3aa: CASSLSFGGSSYEQYF
d_gene: -; j_gene: TRBJ2-6; v_gene: TRBV11-2; abundance: -; CDR3nt: TGTGCCAGCACATACCCAGGGGGGCGTGGGGCCAACGTCCTGACTTTC; CDR3aa: CASTYPGGRGANVLTF
d_gene: -; j_gene: TRBJ2-7; v_gene: TRBV5-1; abundance: -; CDR3nt: TGCGCCAGCAGCTACCCGGGACCCTCGTACTTC; CDR3aa: CASSYPGPSYF
d_gene: -; j_gene: TRBJ1-1; v_gene: TRBV7-9; abundance: -; CDR3nt: TGTGCCAGCTCCTATACCCTGGCAGGGGTGGCTTTCTTT; CDR3aa: CASSYTLAGVAFF
d_gene: TRBD1; j_gene: TRBJ1-2; v_gene: TRBV5-1; abundance: -; CDR3nt: TGCGCCAGCAGCTCGACTCAGACAGGGGGGAATGGCTACACCTTC; CDR3aa: CASSSTQTGGNGYTF
d_gene: TRBD2; j_gene: TRBJ2-7; v_gene: TRBV7-6; abundance: -; CDR3nt: TGTGCCAGCAGCTCGACTAGCGGGGGGGACGAGCAGTACTTC; CDR3aa: CASSSTSGGDEQYF
d_gene: TRBD2; j_gene: TRBJ2-1; v_gene: TRBV12-3/TRBV12-4; abundance: -; CDR3nt: TGTGCCAGCAGCTCCCCACTAGCGGCCTCCTACAATGAGCAGTTCTTC; CDR3aa: CASSSPLAASYNEQFF
d_gene: -; j_gene: TRBJ2-1; v_gene: TRBV20-1; abundance: -; CDR3nt: TGCAGTGCTCCGGACTTCTACAATGAGCAGTTCTTC; CDR3aa: CSAPDFYNEQFF
d_gene: -; j_gene: TRBJ2-7; v_gene: TRBV5-1; abundance: -; CDR3nt: TGCGCCAGCAGCTTGGGTAAAGGGACTCCTACTAATCAGCAGTACTTC; CDR3aa: CASSLGKGTPTNQQYF
d_gene: -; j_gene: TRBJ2-5; v_gene: TRBV29-1; abundance: -; CDR3nt: TGCAGCGCCTCAGTGACAGGCGGAGAGACCCAGTACTTC; CDR3aa: CSASVTGGETQYF
d_gene: TRBD2; j_gene: TRBJ2-1; v_gene: TRBV5-1; abundance: -; CDR3nt: TGCGCCAGCAGCTCTCGGACTAGCGCAGGGTCCTACAATGAGCAGTTCTTC; CDR3aa: CASSSRTSAGSYNEQFF
d_gene: -; j_gene: TRBJ2-7; v_gene: TRBV6-5; abundance: -; CDR3nt: TGTGCCAGCAGGAACACCCGGAGCGAGCAGTACTTC; CDR3aa: CASRNTRSEQYF
d_gene: -; j_gene: TRBJ2-5; v_gene: TRBV3-1; abundance: -; CDR3nt: TGTGCCAGCAGCCTCCCAACTGGGGCCTACCAAGAGACCCAGTACTTC; CDR3aa: CASSLPTGAYQETQYF
d_gene: -; j_gene: TRBJ2-1; v_gene: TRBV5-1; abundance: once; CDR3nt: TGCGCCAGCAGCTTGGTTCTCACCTACAATGAGCAGTTCTTC; CDR3aa: CASSLVLTYNEQFF
d_gene: -; j_gene: TRBJ2-7; v_gene: TRBV29-1; abundance: -; CDR3nt: TGCAGCGCTCTCCTAGGGGCCGTCAGTTACGAGCAGTACTTC; CDR3aa: CSALLGAVSYEQYF
d_gene: TRBD1; j_gene: TRBJ2-7; v_gene: TRBV7-9; abundance: few; CDR3nt: TGTGCCAGCAGCCAACTGAACAGACAGGGGGGCGAGCAGTACTTC; CDR3aa: CASSQLNRQGGEQYF
d_gene: -; j_gene: TRBJ2-1; v_gene: TRBV7-2; abundance: once; CDR3nt: TGTGCCAGCAGCAAGACAAACCTCCATGAGCAGTTCTTC; CDR3aa: CASSKTNLHEQFF
d_gene: TRBD2; j_gene: TRBJ2-3; v_gene: TRBV2; abundance: -; CDR3nt: TGTGCCAGCTGCAAGGAGCGGGAATACGGCACAGATACGCAGTATTTT; CDR3aa: CASCKEREYGTDTQYF
d_gene: -; j_gene: TRBJ2-5; v_gene: TRBV18; abundance: few; CDR3nt: TGTGCCAGCTCACCACTTCGAGGATCCGAGACCCAGTACTTC; CDR3aa: CASSPLRGSETQYF
d_gene: -; j_gene: TRBJ1-2; v_gene: TRBV27; abundance: -; CDR3nt: TGTGCCAGCAGTTCGGTAGGGTACCTCTATGGCTACACCTTC; CDR3aa: CASSSVGYLYGYTF
d_gene: TRBD2; j_gene: TRBJ2-7; v_gene: TRBV7-9; abundance: few; CDR3nt: TGTGCCAGCAGCTGGGGTAGCGGGCCCCTCTCCTACGAGCAGTACTTC; CDR3aa: CASSWGSGPLSYEQYF
d_gene: -; j_gene: TRBJ1-2; v_gene: TRBV7-8; abundance: many; CDR3nt: TGTGCCAGCAGTTTGCAGGCTAACTATGGCTACACCTTC; CDR3aa: CASSLQANYGYTF
d_gene: TRBD2; j_gene: TRBJ2-1; v_gene: TRBV3-1; abundance: -; CDR3nt: TGTGCCAGCAGCCGAAGCGGGAGGTTGGGTGGGAATGAGCAGTTCTTC; CDR3aa: CASSRSGRLGGNEQFF
d_gene: -; j_gene: TRBJ1-6; v_gene: TRBV7-2; abundance: -; CDR3nt: TGTGCCAGCAGCGGTATACTGAATTCACCCCTCCACTTT; CDR3aa: CASSGILNSPLHF
d_gene: -; j_gene: TRBJ2-3; v_gene: TRBV5-1; abundance: -; CDR3nt: TGCGCCAGCAGCGGAACGGACTTAAGAGATACGCAGTATTTT; CDR3aa: CASSGTDLRDTQYF
d_gene: TRBD2; j_gene: TRBJ2-1; v_gene: TRBV18; abundance: few; CDR3nt: TGTGCCAGCTCACCAGGACTAGCGGACTACGAGCAGTTCTTC; CDR3aa: CASSPGLADYEQFF
d_gene: TRBD2; j_gene: TRBJ2-7; v_gene: TRBV5-1; abundance: -; CDR3nt: TGCGCCAGCAGCTTCGGACTAGTCAGAACCTACGAGCAGTACTTC; CDR3aa: CASSFGLVRTYEQYF
d_gene: -; j_gene: TRBJ2-4; v_gene: TRBV29-1; abundance: few; CDR3nt: TGCAGCGTTGAGAGGAACAGGGATGGGGCCAAAAACATTCAGTACTTC; CDR3aa: CSVERNRDGAKNIQYF
d_gene: -; j_gene: TRBJ2-1; v_gene: TRBV3-1; abundance: once; CDR3nt: TGTGCCAGCAGCCAATTAGGTACGGGTGAGCAGTTCTTC; CDR3aa: CASSQLGTGEQFF
d_gene: TRBD1; j_gene: TRBJ2-1; v_gene: TRBV24-1; abundance: -; CDR3nt: TGTGCCACCAGTGTCCAGGGGGCCCACAATGAGCAGTTCTTC; CDR3aa: CATSVQGAHNEQFF
d_gene: TRBD2; j_gene: TRBJ2-1; v_gene: TRBV20-1; abundance: -; CDR3nt: TGCAGTGCTAGAGTGGGAGCGGGAGGTCAAGAGACCCAGTTCTTC; CDR3aa: CSARVGAGGQETQFF
d_gene: TRBD1; j_gene: TRBJ1-2; v_gene: TRBV7-3; abundance: -; CDR3nt: TGTTCCAGCAGCGCTGGACAGGGACCAAGTGGCTACACCTTC; CDR3aa: CSSSAGQGPSGYTF
d_gene: -; j_gene: TRBJ2-3; v_gene: TRBV4-1; abundance: -; CDR3nt: TGCGCCAGCAGCCACGCCCTTGGCACAGATACGCAGTATTTT; CDR3aa: CASSHALGTDTQYF
d_gene: -; j_gene: TRBJ2-7; v_gene: TRBV10-3; abundance: -; CDR3nt: TGTGCCATCAGTGCGGATGGGGGGTTCGAGCAGTACTTC; CDR3aa: CAISADGGFEQYF
d_gene: TRBD1; j_gene: TRBJ2-7; v_gene: TRBV5-5; abundance: -; CDR3nt: TGTGCCAGCAGCTTACAGGGGGCGCGTTCCTACGAGCAGTACTTC; CDR3aa: CASSLQGARSYEQYF
d_gene: TRBD2; j_gene: TRBJ2-1; v_gene: TRBV7-3; abundance: -; CDR3nt: TGTGCCAGCAGCTTAAAGGCGGGAGGGCCACGGGAGCAGTTCTTC; CDR3aa: CASSLKAGGPREQFF
d_gene: -; j_gene: TRBJ2-1; v_gene: TRBV20-1; abundance: few; CDR3nt: TGCAGTGCCCTACCCCCCGAGGGATCCTACAATGAGCAGTTCTTC; CDR3aa: CSALPPEGSYNEQFF
d_gene: -; j_gene: TRBJ2-1; v_gene: TRBV27; abundance: -; CDR3nt: TGTGCCAGCAGCCCCCGTCCGGGCCGTTTCAATGAGCAGTTCTTC; CDR3aa: CASSPRPGRFNEQFF
d_gene: -; j_gene: TRBJ2-4; v_gene: TRBV6-1; abundance: -; CDR3nt: TGTGCCAGCAGCCTGGACTGGTCCCTAGCCAAAAACATTCAGTACTTC; CDR3aa: CASSLDWSLAKNIQYF
d_gene: TRBD2; j_gene: TRBJ2-5; v_gene: TRBV20-1; abundance: many; CDR3nt: TGCAGTGCTAAAGCGGGGGGCCCCGGGGAGACCCAGTACTTC; CDR3aa: CSAKAGGPGETQYF
d_gene: TRBD2; j_gene: TRBJ2-5; v_gene: TRBV29-1; abundance: few; CDR3nt: TGCAGCGTTGGGACTAGCCTGCAGACCCAGTACTTC; CDR3aa: CSVGTSLQTQYF
d_gene: TRBD1; j_gene: TRBJ1-6; v_gene: TRBV9; abundance: -; CDR3nt: TGTGCCAGCAGCGTAGGAAGACAGGGCTATTCACCCCTCCACTTT; CDR3aa: CASSVGRQGYSPLHF
d_gene: -; j_gene: TRBJ2-1; v_gene: TRBV7-9; abundance: -; CDR3nt: TGTGCCAGCAGCAGGGGTGGAGTCAATGAGCAGTTCTTC; CDR3aa: CASSRGGVNEQFF
d_gene: TRBD2; j_gene: TRBJ2-1; v_gene: TRBV20-1; abundance: few; CDR3nt: TGCAGTGCTAGAGAAGCGGGAGGGAGGAATGAGCAGTTCTTC; CDR3aa: CSAREAGGRNEQFF
d_gene: -; j_gene: TRBJ2-1; v_gene: TRBV24-1; abundance: -; CDR3nt: TGTGCCACCAGTGGAGGCGGTGAGCAGTTCTTC; CDR3aa: CATSGGGEQFF
d_gene: -; j_gene: TRBJ1-6; v_gene: TRBV5-1; abundance: few; CDR3nt: TGCGCCAGCAGCTTGAATGGGGATAATTCACCCCTCCACTTT; CDR3aa: CASSLNGDNSPLHF
d_gene: TRBD2; j_gene: TRBJ2-1; v_gene: TRBV10-3; abundance: -; CDR3nt: TGTGCCATCAGTGTAGGTGGAGCGGGAGATTTCAGCCCCAATGAGCAGTTCTTC; CDR3aa: CAISVGGAGDFSPNEQFF
d_gene: -; j_gene: TRBJ1-2; v_gene: TRBV29-1; abundance: -; CDR3nt: TGCAGCGTTGTCTCGCCTACCTATGGCTACACCTTC; CDR3aa: CSVVSPTYGYTF
d_gene: -; j_gene: TRBJ1-4; v_gene: TRBV7-9; abundance: -; CDR3nt: TGTGCCAGCAGCTTAGACAGACAGCCAGAAAAACTGTTTTTT; CDR3aa: CASSLDRQPEKLFF